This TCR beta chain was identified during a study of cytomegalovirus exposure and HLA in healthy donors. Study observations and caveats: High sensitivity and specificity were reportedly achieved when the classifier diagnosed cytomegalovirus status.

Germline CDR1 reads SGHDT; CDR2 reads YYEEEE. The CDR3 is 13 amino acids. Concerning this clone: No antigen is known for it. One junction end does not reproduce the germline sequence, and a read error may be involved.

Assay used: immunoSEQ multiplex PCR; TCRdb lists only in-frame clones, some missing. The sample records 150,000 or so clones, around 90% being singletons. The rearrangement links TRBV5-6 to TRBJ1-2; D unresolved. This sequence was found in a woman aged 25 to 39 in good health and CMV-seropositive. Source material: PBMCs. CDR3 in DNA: TGTGCCAGCACCGACACCGGTGGCTACCGAGTATCCTTC. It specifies CASTDTGGYRVSF.